The rows below give T cell receptor beta chains drawn from one sample of a study of PD-1 blockade in classical Hodgkin lymphoma. Clones were sequenced by immunoSEQ multiplex PCR, and TCRdb holds only the in-frame ones, with some missing. The table includes over 20,000 clones, around 68% detected once. The input for sequencing was peripheral blood mononuclear cells (PBMCs), taken before the fourth cycle of nivolumab. Every receptor here comes from a human donor with classical Hodgkin lymphoma. Each CDR3 is given with its conserved first and last residue. D genes are given only for firm matches. Where a row states a size, it is once, few, many or the class of an expanded clone; other rows omit it.

v_gene	d_gene	j_gene	abundance	CDR3aa	CDR3nt
TRBV7-2	TRBD1	TRBJ2-5	.	CASSGGTGLLTQYF	TGTGCCAGCAGCGGCGGGACAGGCCTCCTGACCCAGTACTTC
TRBV19	.	TRBJ1-1	.	CASSIGYSEAFF	TGTGCCAGTAGTATAGGATACAGTGAAGCTTTCTTT
TRBV6-6	.	TRBJ1-3	.	CASDSLRRGNTIYF	TGTGCCAGCGACAGCCTCCGACGAGGAAACACCATATATTTT
TRBV5-1	.	TRBJ1-1	.	CASSLSSRGTTEAFF	TGCGCCAGCAGCTTGAGTTCCAGGGGAACGACTGAAGCTTTCTTT
TRBV4-1	.	TRBJ2-5	.	CASSLQQEGESQYF	TGCGCCAGCAGCCTCCAACAGGAGGGCGAGTCGCAGTACTTC
TRBV5-1	TRBD2	TRBJ2-5	few	CASSLTSGGTQETQYF	TGCGCCAGCAGCTTAACTAGCGGGGGTACCCAAGAGACCCAGTACTTC
TRBV19	TRBD1	TRBJ2-1	.	CASSILQGSYNEQFF	TGTGCCAGTAGTATCCTACAGGGGTCTTACAATGAGCAGTTCTTC
TRBV9	.	TRBJ1-1	few	CASSLTEAFF	TGTGCCAGCAGTTTGACTGAAGCTTTCTTT
TRBV5-1	.	TRBJ1-1	once	CASSPGPGAYEAFF	TGCGCCAGCAGCCCGGGCCCTGGGGCCTATGAAGCTTTCTTT
TRBV28	.	TRBJ1-2	.	CASSFGGPGGYTF	TGTGCCAGCAGTTTTGGGGGGCCGGGGGGCTACACCTTC
TRBV27	TRBD2	TRBJ2-7	.	CASSSRVAGGPYEQYF	TGTGCCAGCAGTTCCCGGGTAGCGGGGGGGCCCTACGAGCAGTACTTC
TRBV5-1	.	TRBJ2-7	.	CASSSTGVTDYEQYF	TGCGCCAGCAGCTCTACGGGGGTCACCGACTACGAGCAGTACTTC
TRBV6-6	.	TRBJ2-5	.	CASSYGETQYF	TGTGCCAGCAGTTACGGCGAGACCCAGTACTTC
TRBV10-3	TRBD2	TRBJ2-3	.	CAISESRGGASTDTQYF	TGTGCCATCAGTGAGTCGCGCGGGGGGGCCTCCACAGATACGCAGTATTTT
TRBV28	.	TRBJ1-5	.	CASRRGAGQPQPQHF	TGTGCCAGCAGGAGAGGGGCGGGACAACCGCAGCCCCAGCATTTT
TRBV18	TRBD2	TRBJ2-5	.	CASSPPHSGTETQYF	TGTGCCAGCTCGCCACCTCACAGCGGGACAGAGACCCAGTACTTC
TRBV19	TRBD2	TRBJ2-3	.	CASSTGLAGGTDTQYF	TGTGCCAGTAGTACGGGACTAGCGGGGGGCACAGATACGCAGTATTTT
TRBV6-6	.	TRBJ2-2	.	CASSLMGGNTGELFF	TGTGCCAGTTCCCTTATGGGGGGTAACACCGGGGAGCTGTTTTTT
TRBV28	.	TRBJ1-2	few	CASSLRANYGYTF	TGTGCCAGCAGTTTAAGAGCGAACTATGGCTACACCTTC
TRBV4-1	.	TRBJ1-3	once	CASSQGRAPGNTIYF	TGCGCCAGCAGCCAAGGCAGGGCCCCTGGAAACACCATATATTTT
TRBV29-1	.	TRBJ2-3	.	CSVSSPDRSTDTQYF	TGCAGCGTCAGTTCGCCGGACCGAAGCACAGATACGCAGTATTTT
TRBV7-2	.	TRBJ1-1	.	CASSPGPSNTEAFF	TGTGCCAGCAGCCCGGGCCCCTCGAACACTGAAGCTTTCTTT
TRBV30	.	TRBJ1-3	.	CAQRGGAGNTIYF	TGTGCCCAGAGGGGGGGGGCTGGAAACACCATATATTTT
TRBV15	.	TRBJ1-6	.	CATSGSSYNSPLHF	TGTGCCACCAGCGGAAGCTCCTATAATTCACCCCTCCACTTT
TRBV6-5	.	TRBJ1-1	.	CASRVTVGAFF	TGTGCCAGCAGGGTGACAGTGGGAGCTTTCTTT
TRBV6-1	.	TRBJ1-2	.	CASTLGGGGYTF	TGTGCCAGCACCCTAGGGGGAGGAGGCTACACCTTC